This T cell receptor (beta chain) was identified in a study of blood T cell repertoires in COVID-19. On the study more broadly: Sites in the United States, Italy and Spain provided acute and convalescent COVID-19 samples.

The CDR3 contains 15 residues. Germline V lookup: CDR1 LGHDT, CDR2 YNNKEL (reference sequence). V was cut by 6 bases and J by 0 bases, with 13 bases left in between. Authors' processing steps: Scientists estimated how many nucleated cells there were by amplifying reference gene primers. TCRdb's table, derived via immunoSEQ multiplex PCR, lists solely in-frame clones and lacks some. Clonal size and the V and J genes are those of that table, whereas D and trimming came from the DNA. The sample contains around 260,000 clones, 80% to 95% of which appear only once. This chain joins TRBV3-1 (or the pseudogene TRBV3-2) and TRBJ2-3; a possible D gene is TRBD2 (6 bases). The sequencing sample was made of peripheral blood. The TCR comes from a woman aged 25 to 39 with COVID-19, enrolled during active disease. This chain's CDR3 is CASSRGRTSTDTQYF. In DNA, the CDR3 is TGTGCCAGCAGTCGAGGGAGGACTAGCACAGATACGCAGTATTTT.